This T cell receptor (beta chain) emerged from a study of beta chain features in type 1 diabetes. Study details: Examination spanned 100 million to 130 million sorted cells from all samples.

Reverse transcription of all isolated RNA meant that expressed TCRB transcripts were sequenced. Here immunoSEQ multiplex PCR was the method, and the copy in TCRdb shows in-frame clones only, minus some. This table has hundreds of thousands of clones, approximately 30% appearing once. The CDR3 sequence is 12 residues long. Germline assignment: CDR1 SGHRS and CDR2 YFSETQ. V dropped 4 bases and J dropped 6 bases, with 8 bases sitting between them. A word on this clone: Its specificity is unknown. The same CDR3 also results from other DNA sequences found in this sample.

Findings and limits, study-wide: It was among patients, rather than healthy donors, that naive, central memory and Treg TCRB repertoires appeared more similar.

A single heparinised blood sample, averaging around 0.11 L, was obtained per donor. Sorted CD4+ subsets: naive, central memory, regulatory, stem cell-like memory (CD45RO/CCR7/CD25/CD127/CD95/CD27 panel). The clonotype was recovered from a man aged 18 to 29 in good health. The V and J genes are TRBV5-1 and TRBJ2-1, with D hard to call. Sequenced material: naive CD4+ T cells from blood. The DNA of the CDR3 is TGCGCCAGCAGCCTCCCGAGCAATGAGCAGTTCTTC. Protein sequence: CASSLPSNEQFF.